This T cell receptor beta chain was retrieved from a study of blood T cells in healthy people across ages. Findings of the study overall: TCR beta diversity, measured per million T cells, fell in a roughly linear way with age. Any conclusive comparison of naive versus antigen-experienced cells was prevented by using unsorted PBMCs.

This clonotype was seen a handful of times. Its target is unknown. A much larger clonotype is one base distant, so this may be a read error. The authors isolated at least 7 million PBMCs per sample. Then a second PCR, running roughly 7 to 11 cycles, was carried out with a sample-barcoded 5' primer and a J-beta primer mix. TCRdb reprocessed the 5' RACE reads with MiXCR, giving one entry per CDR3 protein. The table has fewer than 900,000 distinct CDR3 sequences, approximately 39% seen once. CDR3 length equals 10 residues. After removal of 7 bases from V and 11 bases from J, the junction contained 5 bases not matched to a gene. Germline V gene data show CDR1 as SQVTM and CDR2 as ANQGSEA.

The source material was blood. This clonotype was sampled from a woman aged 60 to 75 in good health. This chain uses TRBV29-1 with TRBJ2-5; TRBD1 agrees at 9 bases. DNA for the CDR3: TGCAGCGAGGGACAGGGTGAGCAGTACTTC. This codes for CSEGQGEQYF.